The 27 T cell receptor beta chains given below trace back to one sample, sequenced in a study of beta chain features in type 1 diabetes. Investigators reverse transcribed all isolated RNA, so they sequenced expressed TCRB transcripts. Only in-frame clones appear in the TCRdb table, and some are missing; sequencing was by immunoSEQ multiplex PCR. The table has about 140,000 clones, 6.9% seen once; the top ten hold approximately 1.4%. Sequenced sample: central memory CD4+ T cells from blood. The receptors shown here come from a woman in her twenties or thirties in good health.

The chain is built from TRBV5-1 and TRBJ2-1; 11 bases line up with TRBD2. Per the germline V gene, CDR1 is SGHRS and CDR2 is YFSETQ. With 1 base clipped from V and 9 bases from J, the junction kept 6 bases outside the gene matches. The length of the CDR3 is 15 residues. In DNA, the CDR3 is TGCGCCAGCAGCTTGACGGCTAGCGGGAGGCGTGAGCAGTTCTTC. It codes for CASSLTASGRREQFF.

The chain joins TRBV6-5 to TRBJ2-7, with a weak D call TRBD1 (5 bases). There are 14 residues in the CDR3. V lost 7 bases to trimming and J lost 0 bases, with 13 bases between them. Germline loops: CDR1 MNHEY, CDR2 SVGAGI. CDR3 DNA sequence: TGTGCCAGCAAAAGGGGCCTTTCCTCCTACGAGCAGTACTTC. This codes for CASKRGLSSYEQYF.

This clone has a handful of counts. The chain joins TRBV7-3 to TRBJ2-1; a weak D match, TRBD2 (6 bases). V was pared by 5 bases and J by 7 bases, with 15 bases between. This CDR3 is built from 14 residues. The germline V gene has CDR1 SGHTA and CDR2 FQGTGA. The CDR3 protein is CASSERLGWNEQFF. The CDR3 DNA reads as TGTGCCAGCAGCGAACGACTAGGATGGAATGAGCAGTTCTTC.

This clone was detected ten times or more. The same CDR3 also results from other DNA sequences found in this sample. The V call is TRBV25-1, the J call TRBJ2-1, with TRBD2 matching over 12 bases. Germline CDR1 and CDR2: MGHDK and SYGVNS. J gave up 10 bases and V 3 bases, and 7 bases lay outside the gene matches. The CDR3 is made up of 15 amino acids. Here the CDR3 reads CASSEPTSGSLEQFF. As DNA, the CDR3 is TGTGCCAGCAGTGAGCCGACTAGCGGGAGTTTAGAGCAGTTCTTC.

The chain couples TRBV29-1 to TRBJ1-1, with 12 bases identical to TRBD1. J was trimmed by 1 base and V by 6 bases; bases with no gene match: 6. Germline assignment: CDR1 SQVTM and CDR2 ANQGSEA. CDR3 length equals 15 residues. The CDR3 DNA is TGCAGCGTGGGGACAGGGGGCCCGAAGAACACTGAAGCTTTCTTT. Its translation is CSVGTGGPKNTEAFF.

This clone occurred a few times. The V gene is TRBV5-4, the J gene TRBJ2-7, with D uncertain. This CDR3 spans 14 amino acids. Germline V CDR1 and CDR2: SGHNT, YYREEE (reference sequence). Trimming pared 2 bases from V and 6 bases from J, leaving 15 bases between. Here the CDR3 reads CASSLDPVASEQYF. The CDR3 nucleotides are TGTGCCAGCAGCTTAGATCCCGTAGCTAGCGAGCAGTACTTC.

The CDR3 protein is CASSLWGLGLAGASSGQYF. As DNA, the CDR3 is TGTGCCAGCAGCTTATGGGGACTGGGACTAGCGGGAGCCTCCTCTGGGCAGTACTTC. J is TRBJ2-7 and V is TRBV11-2; 14 bases align to TRBD2. This CDR3 region has 19 residues. The V and J ends lost 2 bases and 9 bases, in that order; junction bases with no gene match: 18. Germline values: CDR1 SGHAT, CDR2 FQNNGV.

This clone was recorded at least ten times. J is TRBJ2-3 and V is TRBV29-1; the D gene is possibly TRBD2 (6 bases). The V end lost 7 bases, the J end lost 6 bases, and 11 bases lay between the germline ends. Germline values: CDR1 SQVTM, CDR2 ANQGSEA. The CDR3 runs to 11 residues. CDR3 region: CSAPGGDTQYF. As DNA, the CDR3 is TGCAGCGCCCCAGGAGGGGATACGCAGTATTTT.

This clone occurred a few times. The chain carries TRBV2 and TRBJ2-3; 7 positions match TRBD1. Germline V gene data show CDR1 as SNHLY and CDR2 as FYNNEI. The CDR3 spans 14 residues. With V trimmed by 2 bases and J by 1 base, 0 bases remained unmatched. The CDR3 here is CASSERGRTDTQYF. Written as DNA, the CDR3 is TGTGCCAGCAGTGAAAGGGGGCGCACAGATACGCAGTATTTT.

There are a few counts of this clone. The chain employs TRBV6-4 and TRBJ2-7, with D possibly matching TRBD2 (6 bases). Trimming cost V 6 bases and J 7 bases, with 19 bases left between them. The CDR3 is 14 amino acids. In germline, CDR1 is MRHNA, CDR2 SNTAGT. The CDR3 coding sequence is TGTGCCAGCAGCGCTAACGGAGGGCCGGGGGAGCAGTACTTC. Protein: CASSANGGPGEQYF.

In the case of this clone: Germline and junction disagree at one end, which may indicate a read error. The rearrangement uses TRBV30 and TRBJ2-7; TRBD2 matches 9 bases. The germline CDR1 and CDR2 sequences are GTSNPN and SVGIG (reference sequence). This CDR3 contains 12 residues. The CDR3 loop reads CAWSPGLALPLF. The DNA for the CDR3 is TGTGCCTGGAGTCCGGGACTAGCTCTTCCCCTCTTC.

This clone was observed many times. V usage is TRBV30 and J usage is TRBJ2-2; D is unresolved. The V gene lost 4 bases and the J gene lost 2 bases, with 11 bases spanning the gap. The CDR3 consists of 14 residues. The germline V gene has CDR1 GTSNPN and CDR2 SVGIG (reference sequence). The CDR3 is CAWNRQANTGELFF. The CDR3 nucleotides read TGTGCCTGGAACCGACAAGCAAACACCGGGGAGCTGTTTTTT.

The V gene is TRBV5-1, the J gene TRBJ2-1; 12 nucleotides match TRBD2. CDR1 is SGHRS, CDR2 YFSETQ, per germline. The length of the CDR3 is 15 residues. V was pared by 5 bases and J by 1 base, with 1 base of the junction left unmatched. Here the CDR3 reads CASRTSGSSYNEQFF. The DNA of the CDR3 is TGCGCCAGCAGGACTAGCGGGAGTTCCTACAATGAGCAGTTCTTC.

This clone was counted a few times. The chain's CDR3 is CASSPGTGSYQPQHF. In DNA, the CDR3 is TGTGCCAGCAGTCCCGGGACAGGATCCTATCAGCCCCAGCATTTT. This sequence joins TRBV28 and TRBJ1-5; 8 positions match TRBD1. The ends lost 5 bases at V and 5 bases at J; junction bases unmatched: 8. Germline CDR1 MDHEN, CDR2 SYDVKM. The CDR3 is made up of 15 amino acids. Looking up the rest from reference TRBV28 and TRBJ1-5 gives the full variable domain: DVKVTQSSRYLVKRTGEKVFLECVQDMDHENMFWYRQDPGLGLRLIYFSYDVKMKEKGDIPEGYSVSREKKERFSLILESASTNQTSMYLCASSPGTGSYQPQHFGDGTRLSIL.

The chain links TRBV5-8 to TRBJ2-3, with TRBD2 identical over 10 bases. There are 14 residues in the CDR3. CDR1 and CDR2 from the germline V gene are SGHTS and YDEGEE. With 7 bases clipped from V and 9 bases from J, the junction kept 11 bases outside the gene matches. CDR3: CASLLPGLAATQYF. The CDR3 DNA is TGTGCCAGCCTGCTGCCCGGACTAGCGGCAACGCAGTATTTT. Looking up the rest from reference TRBV5-8 and TRBJ2-3 gives the full variable domain: EAGVTQSPTHLIKTRGQQATLRCSPISGHTSVYWYQQALGLGLQFLLWYDEGEERNRGNFPPRFSGRQFPNYSSELNVNALELEDSALYLCASLLPGLAATQYFGPGTRLTVL.

This clone showed up just a few times. The rearrangement links TRBV18 to TRBJ2-7, with 8 bases aligning to TRBD1. V was pared by 6 bases and J by 6 bases, with 10 bases of the junction left unmatched. The CDR3 runs 14 residues. Germline assignment: CDR1 KGHSH and CDR2 LQKENI. The CDR3 region is CASSPQGAQVEQYF. The DNA for the CDR3 is TGTGCCAGCTCTCCTCAGGGGGCGCAGGTCGAGCAGTACTTC. Full variable domain (remainder filled in from reference TRBV18 and TRBJ2-7): NAGVMQNPRHLVRRRGQEARLRCSPMKGHSHVYWYRQLPEEGLKFMVYLQKENIIDESGMPKERFSAEFPKEGPSILRIQQVVRGDSAAYFCASSPQGAQVEQYFGPGTRLTVT.

In its sample, this clone was seen a few times. The chain combines TRBV21-1 with TRBJ2-5; the D segment call TRBD2 is taken from the table without a DNA check. TRBV21-1 is a known pseudogene. This CDR3 has 17 residues. This CDR3 reads CASSKIEGDIWVETQYF. CDR3 sequence (DNA): TGTGCCAGCAGCAAAATAGAGGGAGACATCTGGGTAGAGACCCAGTACTTC.

This clone came up many times. The chain recombines TRBV4-2 with TRBJ2-1; 8 positions agree with TRBD2. Looked up from germline, CDR1 is LGHNA and CDR2 is YNFKEQ. J lost 3 bases, V lost 6 bases, and 7 bases had no gene match. The CDR3 totals 15 residues. The CDR3 here is CASRVGLAGYNEQFF. The DNA of the CDR3 is TGTGCCAGCAGGGTCGGGCTAGCGGGCTACAATGAGCAGTTCTTC.

The chain carries TRBV6-5 and TRBJ2-1, with 7 bases matching TRBD2. Per the germline V gene, CDR1 is MNHEY and CDR2 is SVGAGI. J was trimmed by 6 bases and V by 6 bases; bases with no gene match: 8. The CDR3 is 14 amino acids. The CDR3, as DNA: TGTGCCAGCAGCCCCAAGAGACTAGCCAATGAGCAGTTCTTC. It is translated as CASSPKRLANEQFF.

This clone has ten or more counts. This chain joins TRBV30 and TRBJ1-5; the D gene is possibly TRBD1 (6 bases). Trimming cost V 1 base and J 4 bases, with 8 bases left between them. The CDR3 totals 13 residues. Germline CDR1 reads GTSNPN; CDR2 reads SVGIG (reference sequence). The CDR3 bases are TGTGCCTGGAGTGACCAGGGGAATCAGCCCCAGCATTTT. Translating gives CAWSDQGNQPQHF.

The sample holds a few counts of this clone. This chain links TRBV7-9 with TRBJ2-5, with unresolved D. V lost 0 bases to trimming and J lost 5 bases, with 4 bases between them. The CDR3 runs 12 residues. Germline-derived CDR1 and CDR2 are SEHNR and FQNEAQ (reference sequence). The CDR3 DNA sequence: TGTGCCAGCAGCTTAGCTCCGGAGACCCAGTACTTC. Its translation: CASSLAPETQYF.

This clone was seen ten or more times. This chain's CDR3 is CSVSYTGTATDTQYF. DNA for the CDR3: TGCAGCGTCTCCTATACCGGGACAGCCACAGATACGCAGTATTTT. The chain employs TRBV29-1 and TRBJ2-3; 7 nucleotides agree with TRBD1. This CDR3 region has 15 residues. The ends lost 6 bases at V and 2 bases at J; junction bases unmatched: 11. CDR1 is SQVTM and CDR2 is ANQGSEA in the germline V gene.

This clone was counted a few times. The chain joins TRBV11-3 to TRBJ2-3, with 7 positions matching TRBD2. The V segment lost 6 bases and the J segment 2 bases; nucleotides outside the gene matches: 5. Germline-derived CDR1 and CDR2 are SGHNT and YENEEA. The CDR3 has 14 amino acids. CDR3 amino acids: CASRDWDYTDTQYF. CDR3 in DNA: TGTGCCAGCAGGGACTGGGACTACACAGATACGCAGTATTTT.

This clone has more than one count but fewer than ten. This chain connects TRBV19 to TRBJ2-2; D gene uncertain. The V and J ends lost 6 bases and 0 bases respectively, with 11 bases between them. The CDR3 sequence is 15 residues long. Germline V gives CDR1 LNHDA, CDR2 SQIVND (reference sequence). The CDR3 nucleotides are TGTGCCAGTAGCTTTAACTCCGCGAACACCGGGGAGCTGTTTTTT. Its protein product is CASSFNSANTGELFF.

The genes are TRBV7-9 and TRBJ2-3; 11 bases fit TRBD1. CDR1 and CDR2 (germline): SEHNR, FQNEAQ (reference sequence). The length of the CDR3 is 16 residues. V lost 1 base and J lost 2; bases outside the gene matches: 2. The CDR3 here is CASSLGTGGFTDTQYF. The CDR3 coding sequence is TGTGCCAGCAGCTTAGGGACAGGGGGCTTCACAGATACGCAGTATTTT.

V usage is TRBV19 and J usage is TRBJ2-2, with TRBD1 as a possible D gene (6 bases). The CDR3 is 13 residues long. Germline CDR1 and CDR2: LNHDA and SQIVND (reference sequence). The V end lost 6 bases, the J end lost 4 bases, and 9 bases lay between the germline ends. The CDR3 is CASRWTVTGELFF. CDR3 nucleotide sequence: TGTGCCAGTAGGTGGACAGTCACCGGGGAGCTGTTTTTT.

A few counts support this clone. The chain has TRBV7-9 and TRBJ1-3; D call uncertain. The V and J ends lost 5 bases and 6 bases respectively, with 11 bases between them. The CDR3 totals 13 residues. Germline V gives CDR1 SEHNR, CDR2 FQNEAQ (reference sequence). CDR3 bases: TGTGCCAGCAGCCCCAGTCTCGTAAACACCATATATTTT. It is translated as CASSPSLVNTIYF.